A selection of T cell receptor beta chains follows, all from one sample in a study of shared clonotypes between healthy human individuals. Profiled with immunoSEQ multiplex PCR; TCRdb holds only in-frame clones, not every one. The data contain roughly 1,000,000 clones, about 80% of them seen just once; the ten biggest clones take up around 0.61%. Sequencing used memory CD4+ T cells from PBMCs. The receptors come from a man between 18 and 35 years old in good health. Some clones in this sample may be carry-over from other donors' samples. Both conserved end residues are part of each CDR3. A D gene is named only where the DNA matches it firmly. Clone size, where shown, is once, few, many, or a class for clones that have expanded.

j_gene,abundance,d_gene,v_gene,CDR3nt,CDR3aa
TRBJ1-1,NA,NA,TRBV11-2,TGTGCCAGCAGCTTGAAGGGGGTGGCTGAAGCTTTCTTT,CASSLKGVAEAFF
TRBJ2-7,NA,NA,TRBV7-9,TGTGCCAGCAGCTTCCCAGGGGTGAGGGACGAGCAGTACTTC,CASSFPGVRDEQYF
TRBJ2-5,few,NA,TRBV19,TGTGCCAGTAGCCGGAGTCATCTAGGGGAGACCCAGTACTTC,CASSRSHLGETQYF
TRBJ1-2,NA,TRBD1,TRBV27,TGTGCCAGCAGTTTATCACACGGGACAGTAGCCTATGGCTACACCTTC,CASSLSHGTVAYGYTF
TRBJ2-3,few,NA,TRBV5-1,TGCGCCAGCACTTCTGGAGCCCATACCACAGATACGCAGTATTTT,CASTSGAHTTDTQYF
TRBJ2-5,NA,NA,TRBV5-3,TGTGCCAGCAGCTTGTTGGGCCAGGGGGAGACCCAGTACTTC,CASSLLGQGETQYF
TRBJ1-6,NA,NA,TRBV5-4,TGTGCCAGCAGCCCTGGACCGACCATTTATAATTCACCCCTCCACTTT,CASSPGPTIYNSPLHF
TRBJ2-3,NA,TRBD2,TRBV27,TGTGCCAGCAGTTTACGTAGCGGGAGGCCCTTTTTCGGCACAGATACGCAGTATTTT,CASSLRSGRPFFGTDTQYF
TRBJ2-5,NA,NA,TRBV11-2,TGTGCCAGCAGCTTAGTGCAAGAGACCCAGTACTTC,CASSLVQETQYF
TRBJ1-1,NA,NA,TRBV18,TGTGCCAGCTCACCCTTGCCGGGACGCATGAACACTGAAGCTTTCTTT,CASSPLPGRMNTEAFF
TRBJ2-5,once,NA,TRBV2,TGTGCCAGCAGGGCGGGAGAGACCCAGTACTTC,CASRAGETQYF
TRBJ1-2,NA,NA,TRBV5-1,TGCGCCAGCAGCAACTGGGACGGGGACTATGGCTACACCTTC,CASSNWDGDYGYTF
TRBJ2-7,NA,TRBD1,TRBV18,TGTGCCAGCTCACCAGGGACAGGCGGCTCCTACGAGCAGTACTTC,CASSPGTGGSYEQYF
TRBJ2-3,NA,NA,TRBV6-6,TGTGCCAGCGCCTTGCCCGGCACAGATACGCAGTATTTT,CASALPGTDTQYF
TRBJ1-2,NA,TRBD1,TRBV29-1,TGCAGCGTCGTCACAGGGGGTTTGGGAGGCTACACCTTC,CSVVTGGLGGYTF
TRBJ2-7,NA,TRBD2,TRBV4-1,TGCGCCAGCAGCCAAGTTGGAGCGGGAGGTATCTACGAGCAGTACTTC,CASSQVGAGGIYEQYF
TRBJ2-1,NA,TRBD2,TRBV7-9,TGTGCCAGCAGCTTAGCCCTAGCGGGTACCTACAATGAGCAGTTCTTC,CASSLALAGTYNEQFF
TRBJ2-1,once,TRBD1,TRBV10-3,TGTGCCATCAGTGAGTCGGGCAGGGGGCTCTCCTACAATGAGCAGTTCTTC,CAISESGRGLSYNEQFF
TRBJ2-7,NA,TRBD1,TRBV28,TGTGCCAGCAGTTTAAGGGACAGCTTATACGAGCAGTACTTC,CASSLRDSLYEQYF
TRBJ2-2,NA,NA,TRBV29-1,TGCAGCGTTGGTCGGTCCATCACCGGGGAGCTGTTTTTT,CSVGRSITGELFF
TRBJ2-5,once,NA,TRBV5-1,TGCGCCAGCAGTGGGGGGGCGCAGGAGACCCAGTACTTC,CASSGGAQETQYF
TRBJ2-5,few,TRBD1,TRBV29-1,TGCAGCGTCGATGACAGGGGGCTTGAGACCCAGTACTTC,CSVDDRGLETQYF
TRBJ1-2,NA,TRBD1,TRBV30,TGTGCCTGGAGTGACAGGGGAGGCTACACCTTC,CAWSDRGGYTF